The present T cell receptor beta chain was sequenced within a study of blood T cell repertoires in COVID-19. The protocol was immunoSEQ multiplex PCR, while the TCRdb copy is restricted to in-frame clones and leaves out a portion. The table includes over 250,000 clones, roughly 87% detected once. V was shortened by 2 bases and J by 9 bases, with 11 bases between the two germline ends. The CDR3 consists of 13 residues. Germline-derived CDR1 and CDR2 are LNHDA and SQIVND (reference sequence). The V call is TRBV19, the J call TRBJ2-1; D is possibly TRBD2 (6 bases). This clonotype was sampled from a woman aged 25 to 39 who had recovered from COVID-19. Sequencing used PBMCs or T cells enriched from blood (not recorded which). This chain's CDR3 is CASSIRAGGEQFF. The DNA of the CDR3 is TGTGCCAGTAGTATAAGGGCCGGGGGTGAGCAGTTCTTC.